This TCR beta chain was retrieved from a study of blood T cell repertoires in COVID-19. Study-level information: Italy, Spain and the United States were the sources of the convalescent and acute COVID-19 samples.

In its sample, this clone was seen a few times. The CDR3 totals 15 residues. Germline V gives CDR1 SGHTA, CDR2 FQGTGA. The V gene lost 1 base and the J gene lost 2 bases, with 8 bases spanning the gap. Clones were sequenced by immunoSEQ multiplex PCR, and TCRdb holds only the in-frame ones, with some missing. The top ten hold roughly 2% of the sample, which has 200,000 or so clones, about 90% seen once. This clonotype was obtained from a man in his forties or fifties with active or convalescent COVID-19. The sequenced sample consisted of peripheral blood. V usage is TRBV7-3 and J usage is TRBJ2-2; no reliable D call. The CDR3 region is CASSLNGGNTGELFF. The CDR3 nucleotides are TGTGCCAGCAGCTTAAACGGCGGTAACACCGGGGAGCTGTTTTTT.